In this sample, the clone carrying this T cell receptor (beta chain) turned up a few times. The target antigen is unknown. This specimen comes from a study of shared clonotypes between healthy human individuals. In germline, CDR1 is SGHTA, CDR2 FQGNSA. The CDR3 length is 15 residues. The V end lost 2 bases, the J end lost 2 bases, and 11 bases lay between the germline ends. Whole-study results and caveats: Estimated clonotype richness was generally higher in naive than memory subsets.

Donors, healthy HIV-negative adults, lacked recent acute infections or vaccinations. Roughly 200 ng DNA, 25,000 to 35,000 T cell genomes, went into each sorted-subset replicate PCR. TCRdb's copy holds only in-frame clones and misses some; the assay was immunoSEQ multiplex PCR. The profile shows 900,000 to 1,200,000 clones, approximately 80% of them singletons. The receptor comes from a man aged 18 to 29 in good health. Some clones in this sample may be carry-over from other donors' samples. The chain couples TRBV7-2 to TRBJ2-3, with unresolved D. The sample was memory CD4+ T cells from PBMCs. Subset defined: CD45RA-negative fraction. The CDR3, as DNA: TGTGCCAGCAGCTTACTCAGCACAACCACAGATACGCAGTATTTT. Protein sequence: CASSLLSTTTDTQYF.